One and the same sample provided the 20 T cell receptor beta chains below, sequenced in a study of spatial heterogeneity in lung cancer. Time point here: sample taken at primary tumor resection. Overall study results and limits: Tumor mutation counts were tracked by expanded intratumoral alpha and beta TCR counts.

These receptors' targets are unknown. MiXCR, applied by TCRdb to the 5' RACE reads, yields one record per CDR3 protein. This repertoire shows 4,500 to 7,000 distinct CDR3 sequences, around 4.8% found once; its top ten account for roughly 25%. Sample: lung tumor tissue, taken at surgery. The receptors derive from a male donor with early-stage non-small cell lung cancer.

In this sample, this clonotype is medium-sized. The chain recombines TRBV6-5 with TRBJ1-6; TRBD1 might be the D (6 bases). The CDR3 contains 15 residues. The germline V gene has CDR1 MNHEY and CDR2 SVGAGI. V lost 6 bases to trimming and J lost 5 bases, with 14 bases between them. DNA for the CDR3: TGTGCCAGCAGCCGCGAGGGGGGCAATAATTCACCCCTCCACTTT. It specifies CASSREGGNNSPLHF.

In its sample, this clonotype was seen a few times. CDR3 amino acids: CASSWAAKPGYTF. CDR3 nucleotide sequence: TGTGCCAGCAGCTGGGCGGCGAAACCTGGCTACACCTTC. The chain couples TRBV7-9 to TRBJ1-2, with D hard to call. There are 13 residues in the CDR3. Looked up from germline, CDR1 is SEHNR and CDR2 is FQNEAQ (reference sequence). Trimming removed 4 bases at V and 7 bases at J, with 13 bases between.

This clonotype is judged medium-sized. The rearrangement joins TRBV12-3 or TRBV12-4 to TRBJ1-1; 7 bases are shared with TRBD1. This CDR3 is 13 amino acids long. V lost 3 bases and J lost 3; bases outside the gene matches: 1. The CDR3 sequence: CASSFTGDTEAFF. The CDR3 coding sequence is TGTGCCAGCAGTTTCACAGGGGACACTGAAGCTTTCTTT.

This clonotype has at least ten counts. V gene TRBV7-3 combines with J gene TRBJ2-2; tentatively, D is TRBD2 (6 bases). V was cut by 1 base and J by 5 bases, with 20 bases left in between. Germline CDR1 reads SGHTA; CDR2 reads FQGTGA. The CDR3 contains 18 residues. CDR3 DNA: TGTGCCAGCAGCTTAAACTGGGGAGGCGCACTACTAACCGGGGAGCTGTTTTTT. This translates into CASSLNWGGALLTGELFF.

Many counts were recorded for this clonotype. The chain couples TRBV20-1 to TRBJ2-3; possibly TRBD1 for D (9 bases). CDR1 DFQATT and CDR2 SNEGSKA come from the germline V gene (reference sequence). Trimming took 5 bases from V and 8 from J, leaving 20 bases between them. This CDR3 contains 14 residues. The CDR3 bases are TGCAGTGCTGGATTAGCGGGGACAGGGTCTACGCAGTATTTT. Translation gives CSAGLAGTGSTQYF.

This clonotype was recorded many times. The rearrangement uses TRBV5-1 and TRBJ2-7; perhaps TRBD1 as D (5 bases). The length of the CDR3 is 13 residues. Germline values: CDR1 SGHRS, CDR2 YFSETQ. The germline V and J ends were trimmed by 2 bases and 2 bases, with 8 bases remaining between them. This CDR3 reads CASSFTGAYEQYF. The CDR3 DNA reads TGCGCCAGCAGCTTCACAGGTGCCTACGAGCAGTACTTC.

This clonotype is medium-sized. The J gene is TRBJ2-1, the V gene TRBV2; possibly TRBD2 for D (6 bases). Germline CDR1 reads SNHLY; CDR2 reads FYNNEI. The CDR3 contains 13 residues. The V end lost 2 bases, the J end lost 15 bases, and 17 bases lay between the germline ends. CDR3 in amino acids: CASSESETRDMFF. The DNA for the CDR3 is TGTGCCAGCAGTGAATCGGAGACTAGAGATATGTTCTTC.

This clonotype occurred many times. CDR3 amino acids: CASSLKDRGEKLFF. The CDR3, as DNA: TGTGCCAGCAGCTTAAAGGACAGGGGAGAAAAACTGTTTTTT. V usage is TRBV13 and J usage is TRBJ1-4, with 9 bases matching TRBD1. The J segment lost 8 bases and the V segment lost 2 bases, leaving 3 bases of the junction unmatched. CDR3 length: 14 amino acids. Germline V CDR1 and CDR2: PRHDT, FYEKMQ (reference sequence).

The table lists this clonotype with many counts. V gene TRBV6-1 combines with J gene TRBJ2-1; D is possibly TRBD1 (6 bases). Trimming took off 9 bases at V and 4 bases at J, with 10 bases between the two ends. This CDR3 is built from 12 residues. Germline V lookup: CDR1 MNHNS, CDR2 SASEGT. CDR3 residues: CASKQGYNEQFF. The CDR3 DNA sequence: TGTGCCAGTAAACAGGGTTACAATGAGCAGTTCTTC.

This clonotype has at least ten counts. The rearrangement links TRBV6-5 to TRBJ1-5; D possibly corresponds to TRBD1 (5 bases). Germline V CDR1 and CDR2: MNHEY, SVGAGI. The CDR3 covers 15 residues. V shed 7 bases and J shed 9 bases, with 22 bases lying between them. The CDR3 loop is CASKPRVTGFWPQHF. For the CDR3, the DNA is TGTGCCAGCAAACCCAGGGTTACTGGTTTTTGGCCCCAGCATTTT.

Only a few counts were recorded for this clonotype. This chain links TRBV4-1 with TRBJ1-4, with D possibly matching TRBD1 (5 bases). The V gene lost 1 base and the J gene lost 9 bases, with 12 bases spanning the gap. The CDR3 is made up of 14 amino acids. Germline CDR1 is MGHRA and CDR2 is YSYEKL. CDR3 sequence (DNA): TGCGCCAGCAGCCAAGCCGACAGACTCAAAAAACTGTTTTTT. The encoded protein is CASSQADRLKKLFF.

At least ten counts were recorded for this clonotype. The chain recombines TRBV12-3 or TRBV12-4 with TRBJ2-1; D possibly corresponds to TRBD1 (5 bases). CDR3 size: 15 residues. V lost 4 bases, J lost 6 bases, and 16 bases lay in between. CDR3: CASSSQGFRRNEQFF. CDR3 coding DNA: TGTGCCAGCAGTTCTCAGGGATTTAGGCGCAATGAGCAGTTCTTC.

This clonotype was detected many times. V is TRBV7-9 and J is TRBJ2-7; the match to TRBD1 covers 7 bases. The V segment lost 10 bases and the J segment 5 bases; nucleotides outside the gene matches: 8. The CDR3 contains 12 residues. CDR1 SEHNR and CDR2 FQNEAQ come from the germline V gene (reference sequence). As DNA, the CDR3 is TGTGCCACCACAAAGACAGGGCACGAGCAGTACTTC. The encoded protein is CATTKTGHEQYF.

This clonotype was counted ten times or more. V gene TRBV4-1 combines with J gene TRBJ2-1; 7 bases match TRBD1. The V gene end was trimmed by 0 bases and the J gene end by 4 bases; junction bases not matched to a gene: 6. The CDR3 spans 16 residues. Germline V CDR1 and CDR2: MGHRA, YSYEKL. The CDR3 DNA reads as TGCGCCAGCAGCCAAGAAGAGGGGGCGCGATACAATGAGCAGTTCTTC. Translation: CASSQEEGARYNEQFF.

This clonotype is medium-sized by share. J is TRBJ1-4 and V is TRBV12-3 or TRBV12-4, with TRBD1 matching over 8 bases. V lost 6 bases, J lost 4 bases, and 4 bases stayed unmatched. CDR3 size: 14 residues. Here the CDR3 reads CASRNDRGNEKLFF. CDR3 nucleotides: TGTGCCAGCAGAAACGACAGGGGTAATGAAAAACTGTTTTTT.

This clonotype showed up many times. J is TRBJ1-2 and V is TRBV9; D remains unclear. Germline V gene sequence: CDR1 SGDLS, CDR2 YYNGEE. The CDR3 covers 15 residues. V was pared by 2 bases and J by 4 bases, with 15 bases between. CDR3 sequence reads: CASSVEGLTGYGYTF. The CDR3 bases are TGTGCCAGCAGCGTCGAAGGACTTACGGGCTATGGCTACACCTTC.

This clonotype was picked up many times. The chain couples TRBV20-1 to TRBJ2-7; D possibly corresponds to TRBD2 (7 bases). CDR3 size: 15 residues. The V gene's germline CDR1 is DFQATT and CDR2 SNEGSKA (reference sequence). Trimming took 5 bases from V and 4 from J, leaving 21 bases between them. The CDR3 sequence: CSAAQGGEQGYEQYF. In DNA form, the CDR3 reads TGCAGTGCTGCACAGGGAGGGGAACAAGGGTACGAGCAGTACTTC.

There are many counts of this clonotype. V and J are TRBV11-2 and TRBJ2-5, with a tentative D call TRBD2 (6 bases). V lost 1 base and J lost 5, with 14 bases in between. Germline assignment: CDR1 SGHAT and CDR2 FQNNGV. The CDR3 loop spans 15 amino acids. The DNA for the CDR3 is TGTGCCAGCAGCTTAGCGGGGATTGGGGGGGAGACCCAGTACTTC. Amino acids: CASSLAGIGGETQYF.

This clonotype came up many times. The V and J genes are TRBV19 and TRBJ2-3; 11 bases are shared with TRBD2. Germline V CDR1 and CDR2: LNHDA, SQIVND (reference sequence). The CDR3 has 17 residues. With 3 bases clipped from V and 3 bases from J, the junction kept 8 bases outside the gene matches. The CDR3, as DNA: TGTGCCAGTAGTATTTACGGCACTAGCGGGAGTACAGATACGCAGTATTTT. Amino acid sequence: CASSIYGTSGSTDTQYF.

This clonotype occurred many times. This chain uses TRBV7-6 with TRBJ2-7, with D possibly being TRBD1 or TRBD2 (5 bases each). Germline V gene sequence: CDR1 SGHVS, CDR2 FNYEAQ. The CDR3 loop spans 16 amino acids. V lost 1 base and J 3 bases, leaving 16 bases between the germline ends. The CDR3 sequence is CASSLGAEQDFYEQYF. Written as DNA, the CDR3 is TGTGCCAGCAGCTTAGGAGCTGAACAGGACTTCTACGAGCAGTACTTC.